This T cell receptor beta chain emerged from a study of T cells in Graves' hyperthyroidism and ophthalmopathy. Clinical symptoms, serum thyroxine and TRAb, thyroid ultrasound and orbital computed tomography were used for the diagnoses. This clonotype occurred a few times. Using RNA transcripts as the source, TCR beta CDR3 regions were amplified. HTBI primers were used for first-round RT-PCR of the TCR CDR3. TCRdb re-called the multiplex PCR reads with MiXCR, one entry per CDR3 protein. Of around 300,000 distinct CDR3 sequences listed, about 15% are singletons. This CDR3 is 17 amino acids long. Germline CDR1 LNHDA, CDR2 SQIVND (reference sequence). Unmatched junction bases numbered 14, after V lost 3 bases and J lost 4 bases.

The sequenced sample was blood. The V and J genes are TRBV19 and TRBJ1-2; 7 bases agree with TRBD1. This sequence originates from a woman in her twenties or thirties with Graves' hyperthyroidism. CDR3 loop: CASSILGTEAFAYGYTF. CDR3 coding DNA: TGTGCCAGTAGTATTTTGGGGACAGAAGCTTTTGCCTATGGCTACACCTTC.